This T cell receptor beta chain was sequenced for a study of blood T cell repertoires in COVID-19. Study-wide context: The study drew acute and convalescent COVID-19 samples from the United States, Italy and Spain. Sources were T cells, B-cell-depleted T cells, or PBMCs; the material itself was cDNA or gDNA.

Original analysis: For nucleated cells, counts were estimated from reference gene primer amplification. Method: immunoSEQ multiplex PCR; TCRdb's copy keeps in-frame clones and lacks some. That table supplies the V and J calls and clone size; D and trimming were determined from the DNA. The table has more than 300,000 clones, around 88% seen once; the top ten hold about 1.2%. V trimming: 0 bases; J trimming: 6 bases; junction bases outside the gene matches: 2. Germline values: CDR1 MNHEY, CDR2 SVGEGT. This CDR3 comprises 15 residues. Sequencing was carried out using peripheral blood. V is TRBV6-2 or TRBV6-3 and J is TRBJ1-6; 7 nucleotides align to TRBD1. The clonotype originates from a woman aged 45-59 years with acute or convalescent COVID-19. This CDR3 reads CASSYSTGINSPLHF. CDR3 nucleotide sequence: TGTGCCAGCAGTTACTCGACAGGGATTAATTCACCCCTCCACTTT.